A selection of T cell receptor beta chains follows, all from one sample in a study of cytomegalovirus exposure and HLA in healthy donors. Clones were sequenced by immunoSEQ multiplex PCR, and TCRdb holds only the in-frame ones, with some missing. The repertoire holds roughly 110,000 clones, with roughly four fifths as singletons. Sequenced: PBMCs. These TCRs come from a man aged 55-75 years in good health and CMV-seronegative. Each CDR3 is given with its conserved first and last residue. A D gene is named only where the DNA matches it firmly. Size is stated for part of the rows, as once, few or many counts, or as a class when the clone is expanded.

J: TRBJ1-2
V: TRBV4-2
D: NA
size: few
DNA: TGTGCCAGCAGCCAAGGACAGAAATATGGCTACACCTTC
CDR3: CASSQGQKYGYTF

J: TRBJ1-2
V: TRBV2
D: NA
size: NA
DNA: TGTGCCAGCAGTGAACAGGCCAGCTATGGCTACACCTTC
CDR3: CASSEQASYGYTF

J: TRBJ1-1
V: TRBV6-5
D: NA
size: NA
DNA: TGTGCCAGCAGTGAGGGAGATGTGTTGACTGAAGCTTTCTTT
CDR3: CASSEGDVLTEAFF

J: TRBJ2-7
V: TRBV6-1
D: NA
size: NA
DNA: TGTGCCAGCAGCACGGGCAGGGGGGCCTACGAGCAGTACTTC
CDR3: CASSTGRGAYEQYF

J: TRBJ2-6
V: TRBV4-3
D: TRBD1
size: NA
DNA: TGCGCCAGCAGCCCTGGACAGGGGCTATACTCTGGGGCCAACGTCCTGACTTTC
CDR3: CASSPGQGLYSGANVLTF

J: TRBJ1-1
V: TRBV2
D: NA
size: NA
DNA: TGTGCCAGCACAGTGGGAAGCGACAGGTCGAAAGCTTTCTTT
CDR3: CASTVGSDRSKAFF

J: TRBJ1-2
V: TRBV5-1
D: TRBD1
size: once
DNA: TGCGCCAGCAGCCAGACAGGGGGATTTGATGGCTACACCTTC
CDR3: CASSQTGGFDGYTF

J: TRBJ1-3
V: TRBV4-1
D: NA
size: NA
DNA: TGCGCCAGCAGCCGCGAGTCAACGGGGGACTTTTCTGGAAACACCATATATTTT
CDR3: CASSRESTGDFSGNTIYF

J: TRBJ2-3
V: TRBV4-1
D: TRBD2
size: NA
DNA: TGCGCCAGCAGCCAAGCCGGGACTAGCGGGGAGAGAGATACGCAGTATTTT
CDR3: CASSQAGTSGERDTQYF

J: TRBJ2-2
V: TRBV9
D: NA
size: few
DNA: TGTGCCAGCAGCACAGACCCTATACCAAACACCGGGGAGCTGTTTTTT
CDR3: CASSTDPIPNTGELFF

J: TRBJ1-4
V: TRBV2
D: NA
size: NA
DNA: TGTGCCAGCAGTGTGGGGCACCTTGAAAAACTGTTTTTT
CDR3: CASSVGHLEKLFF

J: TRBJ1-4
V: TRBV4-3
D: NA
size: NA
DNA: TGCGCCAGCAGCCAAGAAGACTCCCGTAATGAAAAACTGTTTTTT
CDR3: CASSQEDSRNEKLFF

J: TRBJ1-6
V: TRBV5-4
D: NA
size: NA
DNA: TGTGCCAGCAGCTTGGCGACAGGAACCTATAATTCACCCCTCCACTTT
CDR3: CASSLATGTYNSPLHF

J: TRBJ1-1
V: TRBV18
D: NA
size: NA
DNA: TGTGCCAGCTCACCAGGGCAGCAGAACACTGAAGCTTTCTTT
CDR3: CASSPGQQNTEAFF

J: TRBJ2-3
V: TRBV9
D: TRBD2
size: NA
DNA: TGTGCCAGCAGCGTAGCGGCGGGGGGGCTGACCACAGATACGCAGTATTTT
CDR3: CASSVAAGGLTTDTQYF

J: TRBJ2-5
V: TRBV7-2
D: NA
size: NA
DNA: TGTGCCAGCAGCCCGCAACTGGAGGAGACCCAGTACTTC
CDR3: CASSPQLEETQYF

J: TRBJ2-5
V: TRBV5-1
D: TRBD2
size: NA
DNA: TGCGCCAGCAGCTTATTAGCGGGGTCAGAAGAGACCCAGTACTTC
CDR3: CASSLLAGSEETQYF

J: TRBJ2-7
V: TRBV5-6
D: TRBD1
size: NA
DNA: TGTGCCAGCAGCTTAAAAGGGACAGGCTCCTACGAGCAGTACTTC
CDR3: CASSLKGTGSYEQYF

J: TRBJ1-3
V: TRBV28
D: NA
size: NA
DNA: TGTGCCAGCAGACTGCCTGGAAACACCATATATTTT
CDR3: CASRLPGNTIYF

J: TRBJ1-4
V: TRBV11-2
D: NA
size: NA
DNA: TGTGCCAGCAGCTCCCCGCCGGGCGGGACAACTAATGAAAAACTGTTTTTT
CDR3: CASSSPPGGTTNEKLFF

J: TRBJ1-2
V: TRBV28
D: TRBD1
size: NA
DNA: TGTGCCAGCTCCCCCGGAGGGGGCGGCTATGGCTACACCTTC
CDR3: CASSPGGGGYGYTF

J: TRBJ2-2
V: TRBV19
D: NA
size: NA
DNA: TGTGCCAGTAGTATAGGAAGTAAAGGGGGAGCTGCCGGGGAGCTGTTTTTT
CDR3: CASSIGSKGGAAGELFF

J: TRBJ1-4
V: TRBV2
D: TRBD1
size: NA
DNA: TGTGCCAGCAGCCTGGACAGGGGACATGAAAAACTGTTTTTT
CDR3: CASSLDRGHEKLFF

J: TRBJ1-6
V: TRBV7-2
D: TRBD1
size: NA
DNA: TGTGCCAGCAGCGACAGGGGGCTGGGATCACCCCTCCACTTT
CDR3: CASSDRGLGSPLHF

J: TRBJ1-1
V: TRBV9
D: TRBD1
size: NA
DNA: TGTGCCAGCAGCCCACAGGGGATGGATGACACTGAAGCTTTCTTT
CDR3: CASSPQGMDDTEAFF

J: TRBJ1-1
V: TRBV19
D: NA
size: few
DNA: TGTGCCAGTATTCGGGGGAGAGACACTGAAGCTTTCTTT
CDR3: CASIRGRDTEAFF

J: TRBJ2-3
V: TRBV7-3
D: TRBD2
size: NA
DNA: TGTGCCAGCAGGTCCGCGGGGGGCGCAGATACGCAGTATTTT
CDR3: CASRSAGGADTQYF

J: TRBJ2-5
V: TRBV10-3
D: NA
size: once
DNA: TGTGCCATCAGTGAGTGGGGGCAAGGGGGCCAAGAGACCCAGTACTTC
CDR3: CAISEWGQGGQETQYF

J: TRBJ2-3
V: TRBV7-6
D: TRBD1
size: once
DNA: TGTGCCAGCAGCTGGACAGGGGGCGGAGATACGCAGTATTTT
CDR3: CASSWTGGGDTQYF

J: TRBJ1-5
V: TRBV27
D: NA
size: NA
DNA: TGTGCCAGCAGTTTACGAGGTAGCAATCAGCCCCAGCATTTT
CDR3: CASSLRGSNQPQHF

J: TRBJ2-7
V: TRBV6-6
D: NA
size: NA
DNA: TGTGCCAGCAGCGGCGACAGGTCGGGTGAGCAGTACTTC
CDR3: CASSGDRSGEQYF

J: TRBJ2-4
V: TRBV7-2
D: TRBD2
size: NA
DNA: TGTGCCAGCAGCTCGACGGGGGGGCGAAACATTCAGTACTTC
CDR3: CASSSTGGRNIQYF

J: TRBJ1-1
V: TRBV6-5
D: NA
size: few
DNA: TGTGCCAGCAGGCCCTGGGCAGGGCCGAACACTGAAGCTTTCTTT
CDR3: CASRPWAGPNTEAFF

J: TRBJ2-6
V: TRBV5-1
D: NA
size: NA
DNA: TGCGCCAGCAGCCCGACAGGCCCCGGGGCCAACGTCCTGACTTTC
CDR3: CASSPTGPGANVLTF

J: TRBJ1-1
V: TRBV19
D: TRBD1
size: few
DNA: TGTGCCAGTATCGACAGGGGAGACACTGAAGCTTTCTTT
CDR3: CASIDRGDTEAFF

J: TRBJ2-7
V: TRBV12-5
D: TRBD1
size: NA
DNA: TGTGCTAGTGGTTTAGGGACAGGGAGCTACGAGCAGTACTTC
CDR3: CASGLGTGSYEQYF

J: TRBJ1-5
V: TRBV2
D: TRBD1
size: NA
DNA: TGTGCCAGCAGCTCCGGGACAGGGGGGCCGGTGGGCAATCAGCCCCAGCATTTT
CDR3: CASSSGTGGPVGNQPQHF

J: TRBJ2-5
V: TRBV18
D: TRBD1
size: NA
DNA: TGTGCCAGCTCACCACCGGGACAGGGTCAAGAGACCCAGTACTTC
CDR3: CASSPPGQGQETQYF

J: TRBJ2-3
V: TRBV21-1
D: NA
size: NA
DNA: TGTGCCAGCAGCAGGGTCCGGACAGGGGGCACAGATACGCAGTATTTT
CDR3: CASSRVRTGGTDTQYF

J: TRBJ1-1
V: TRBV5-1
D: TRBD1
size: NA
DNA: TGCGCCAGCAGATTGGGAGGGACAGGGGACCTGGGGGCTTTCTTT
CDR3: CASRLGGTGDLGAFF

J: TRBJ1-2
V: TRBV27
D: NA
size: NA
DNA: TGTGCCAGCAGTCTAGGGGGATTCCCCTATGGCTACACCTTC
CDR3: CASSLGGFPYGYTF

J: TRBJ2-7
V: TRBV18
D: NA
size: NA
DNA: TGTGCCAGCTCACCCTCGGTGTACGAGCAGTACTTC
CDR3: CASSPSVYEQYF

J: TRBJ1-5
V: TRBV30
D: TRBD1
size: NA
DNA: TGTGCCTGGGCCAGGGGGCTGGGCAATCAGCCCCAGCATTTT
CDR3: CAWARGLGNQPQHF

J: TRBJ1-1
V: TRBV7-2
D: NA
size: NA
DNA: TGTGCCAGCAGAAATCCCCAGATGAACACTGAAGCTTTCTTT
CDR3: CASRNPQMNTEAFF

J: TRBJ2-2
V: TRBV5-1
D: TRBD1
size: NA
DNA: TGCGCCAGCAGCCTCGGACAGGGTACCGGGGAGCTGTTTTTT
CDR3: CASSLGQGTGELFF

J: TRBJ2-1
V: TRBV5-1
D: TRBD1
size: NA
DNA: TGCGCCAGCAGCTACCAGACCGGGACAGTGAACAATGAGCAGTTCTTC
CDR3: CASSYQTGTVNNEQFF

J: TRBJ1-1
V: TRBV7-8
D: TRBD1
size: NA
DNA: TGTGCCAGCAGCTTGCGAGGTGGACAGGGAGGGCGAGTGAGGACTGAAGCTTTCTTT
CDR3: CASSLRGGQGGRVRTEAFF

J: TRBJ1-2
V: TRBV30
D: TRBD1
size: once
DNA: TGTGCCTGGACCTACCAGGGGGCGGTGAGCTATGGCTACACCTTC
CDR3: CAWTYQGAVSYGYTF

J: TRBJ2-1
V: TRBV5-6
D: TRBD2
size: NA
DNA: TGTGCCAGCAGCTTGCCTAGCGGGAGGCCCGACGAGCAGTTCTTC
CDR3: CASSLPSGRPDEQFF

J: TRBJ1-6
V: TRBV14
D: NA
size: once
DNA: TGTGCCAGCAGCCAAGTCGGGAGCTCCTATAATTCACCCCTCCACTTT
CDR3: CASSQVGSSYNSPLHF

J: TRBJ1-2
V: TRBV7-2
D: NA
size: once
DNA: TGTGCCAGCAGCTTTTTTGGACGGACAGAAGGCTACACCTTC
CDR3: CASSFFGRTEGYTF

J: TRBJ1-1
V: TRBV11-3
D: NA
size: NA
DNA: TGTGCCAGCAGCTTAGGGACTGGGAAAACTGAAGCTTTCTTT
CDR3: CASSLGTGKTEAFF

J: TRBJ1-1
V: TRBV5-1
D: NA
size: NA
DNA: TGCGCCAGCAGCCGAAGAACAGCGAACACTGAAGCTTTCTTT
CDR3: CASSRRTANTEAFF

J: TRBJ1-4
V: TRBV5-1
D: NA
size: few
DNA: TGCGCCAGCAGTCGTGGGAGGTGGGATGAAAAACTGTTTTTT
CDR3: CASSRGRWDEKLFF

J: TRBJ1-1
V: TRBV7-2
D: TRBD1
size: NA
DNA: TGTGCCAGCAGCTTACGTACAGGGGGAGCTTTCTTT
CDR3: CASSLRTGGAFF